This T cell receptor (beta chain) came from a study of vaccination and CD4 T cells after COVID-19. This clonotype was observed a handful of times. Its specificity is unknown. The CDR3 has 13 amino acids. V lost 5 bases to trimming and J lost 0 bases, with 10 bases between them. The germline V gene encodes CDR1 SQVTM and CDR2 ANQGSEA. As to treatment: roughly ten-day PBMC culture with coronavirus spike peptide pools or control peptides (ViraFEST assay). ViraFEST stimulated the growth of antigen-specific T cells using peptide pools and subsequently profiled their TCRs by sequencing. Study-wide points: Of the reactive clones in convalescent patients, a median about 90% showed up only post-vaccination.

The Oncomine TCR Beta short-read assay generated sequence data from the DNA of cultured CD4+ T cells. In TCRdb, the PCR reads were re-called with MiXCR into one record per CDR3 protein. The sample has tens of thousands of distinct CDR3 sequences, approximately 29% seen once. This clonotype was sampled from a human donor with COVID-19. V is TRBV29-1 and J is TRBJ1-1; D gene uncertain. The sequenced sample consisted of cultured CD4+ T cells from blood. CDR3 DNA: TGCAGCGTTATTGAGGGATTGAACACTGAAGCTTTCTTT. This encodes CSVIEGLNTEAFF.